The rows below give T cell receptor beta chains drawn from one sample of a study of control samples from healthy donors and cancer patients. Produced via immunoSEQ multiplex PCR; TCRdb's table is partial and in-frame only. The repertoire holds under 200,000 clones, just under 95% seen once, with approximately 8% in the top ten. Input material: blood. The receptors derive from a woman in her thirties or forties in good health. Both conserved end residues are part of each CDR3. Each record gives: V gene, clone size, D gene, J gene, CDR3 length, CDR3 DNA, CDR3 protein. D genes are given only for firm matches. Clone size is stated in some rows and not others, as once, few, many or a class when expanded.

>TRBV7-9|-|-|TRBJ1-1|15
TGTGCCAGCAGCTTCGAGATAGAGTTCGAAGGGGGAGCTTTCTTT
CASSFEIEFEGGAFF
>TRBV19|once|TRBD2|TRBJ2-1|15
TGTGCCAGTAGTAGAACTAGCGGGGGAGTCAATGAGCAGTTCTTC
CASSRTSGGVNEQFF
>TRBV19|-|TRBD1|TRBJ1-2|15
TGTGCCAGTAGTATCTCCCCACAGGGGAACTATGGCTACACCTTC
CASSISPQGNYGYTF
>TRBV18|-|-|TRBJ1-4|15
TGTGCCAGCTCACCGGTGGGAGCAACTAATGAAAAACTGTTTTTT
CASSPVGATNEKLFF
>TRBV7-8|-|TRBD1|TRBJ1-2|15
TGTGCCAGCAGCCCAGTAGGTGGGACAGGGGACGGCTACACCTTC
CASSPVGGTGDGYTF
>TRBV10-3|-|-|TRBJ1-2|13
TGCGCCATCAGTGAGTCGAGCAGGGTGGGCTACACCTTC
CAISESSRVGYTF
>TRBV19|-|-|TRBJ1-5|14
TGTGCCAGTAACTTCGACATTAGCAATCAGCCCCAGCATTTT
CASNFDISNQPQHF
>TRBV6-5|-|-|TRBJ2-1|13
TGTGCCAGCAGTTACAGCTCCTACAATGAGCAGTTCTTC
CASSYSSYNEQFF
>TRBV14|-|TRBD1|TRBJ1-2|18
TGTGCCAGCAGCCAAGATTATGGGACAGCCCAAGGGTTGTTTGGCTACACCTTC
CASSQDYGTAQGLFGYTF
>TRBV10-3|-|-|TRBJ2-2|11
TGTGCCATCAGCTACACCGGGGAGCTGTTTTTT
CAISYTGELFF
>TRBV9|-|-|TRBJ1-2|15
TGTGCCAGCAGCGTAAGGGCCGACGTGTACTATGGCTACACCTTC
CASSVRADVYYGYTF
>TRBV5-5|-|TRBD2|TRBJ2-7|16
TGTGCCAGCAGCTCCGGACTAGCGGGAGGGCTTCTCGAGCAGTACTTC
CASSSGLAGGLLEQYF
>TRBV6-2/TRBV6-3|-|-|TRBJ2-1|15
TGTGCCAGCAGCAACCGGGACAGACTAGACAATGAGCAGTTCTTC
CASSNRDRLDNEQFF
>TRBV3-1/TRBV3-2|-|TRBD1|TRBJ1-3|20
TGTGCCAGCAGCCAAAGAGGGACAGCGCGTTCGGATGGGTCTGGAAACACCATATATTTT
CASSQRGTARSDGSGNTIYF
>TRBV4-1|-|-|TRBJ1-1|15
TGCGCCAGCAGCCAAGATAGTCGGACGGCGCTAGAAGCTTTCTTT
CASSQDSRTALEAFF
>TRBV6-2/TRBV6-3|-|-|TRBJ1-5|16
TGTGCCAGCAGTTACGGGCGGGAGAGGGGCAATCAGCCCCAGCATTTT
CASSYGRERGNQPQHF
>TRBV20-1|-|TRBD2|TRBJ2-5|14
TGCAGTGCTAGTAAAGCGGGGGGAGGGGAGACCCAGTACTTC
CSASKAGGGETQYF
>TRBV27|-|TRBD2|TRBJ2-3|19
TGTGCCAGCAGTTTTCTCGGACTAGCGGGAGGGCAGTTTTCAGATACGCAGTATTTT
CASSFLGLAGGQFSDTQYF